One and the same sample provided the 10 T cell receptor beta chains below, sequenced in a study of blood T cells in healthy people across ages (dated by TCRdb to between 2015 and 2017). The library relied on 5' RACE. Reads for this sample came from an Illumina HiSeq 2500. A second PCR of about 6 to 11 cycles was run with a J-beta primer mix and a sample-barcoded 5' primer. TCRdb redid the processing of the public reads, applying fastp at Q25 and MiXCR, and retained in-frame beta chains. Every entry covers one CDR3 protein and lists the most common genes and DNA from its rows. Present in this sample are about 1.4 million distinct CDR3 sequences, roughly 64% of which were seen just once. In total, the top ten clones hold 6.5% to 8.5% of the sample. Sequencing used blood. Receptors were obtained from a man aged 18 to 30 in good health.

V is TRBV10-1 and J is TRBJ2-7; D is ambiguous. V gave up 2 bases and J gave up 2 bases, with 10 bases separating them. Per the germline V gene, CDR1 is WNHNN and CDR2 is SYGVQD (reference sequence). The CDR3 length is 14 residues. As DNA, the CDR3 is TGCGCCAGCAGTGAGGGGCCCAAAGCCTACGAGCAGTACTTC. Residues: CASSEGPKAYEQYF.

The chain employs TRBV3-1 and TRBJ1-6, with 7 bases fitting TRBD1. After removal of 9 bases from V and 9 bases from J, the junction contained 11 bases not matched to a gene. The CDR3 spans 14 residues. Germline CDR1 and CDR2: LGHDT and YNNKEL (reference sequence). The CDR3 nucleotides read TGTGCCAGTAAAATAGGAGGGGGCAGTTCACCCCTCCACTTT. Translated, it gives CASKIGGGSSPLHF. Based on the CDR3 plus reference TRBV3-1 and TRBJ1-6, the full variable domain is DTAVSQTPKYLVTQMGNDKSIKCEQNLGHDTMYWYKQDSKKFLKIMFSYNNKELIINETVPNRFSPKSPDKAHLNLHINSLELGDSAVYFCASKIGGGSSPLHFGNGTRLTVT.

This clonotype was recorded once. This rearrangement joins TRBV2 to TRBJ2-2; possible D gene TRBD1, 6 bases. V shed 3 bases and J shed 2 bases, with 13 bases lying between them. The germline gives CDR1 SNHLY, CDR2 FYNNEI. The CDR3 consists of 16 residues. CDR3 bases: TGTGCCAGCAGTGACCGGGACAACGATAACACCGGGGAGCTGTTTTTT. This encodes CASSDRDNDNTGELFF. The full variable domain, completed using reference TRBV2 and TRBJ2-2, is EPEVTQTPSHQVTQMGQEVILRCVPISNHLYFYWYRQILGQKVEFLVSFYNNEISEKSEIFDDQFSVERPDGSNFTLKIRSTKLEDSAMYFCASSDRDNDNTGELFFGEGSRLTVL.

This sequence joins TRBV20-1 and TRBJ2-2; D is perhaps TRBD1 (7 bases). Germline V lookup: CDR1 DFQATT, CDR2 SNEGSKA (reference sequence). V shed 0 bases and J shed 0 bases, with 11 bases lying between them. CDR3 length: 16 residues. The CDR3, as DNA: TGCAGTGCTAGAGATGGGGGGACAGCGAACACCGGGGAGCTGTTTTTT. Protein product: CSARDGGTANTGELFF.

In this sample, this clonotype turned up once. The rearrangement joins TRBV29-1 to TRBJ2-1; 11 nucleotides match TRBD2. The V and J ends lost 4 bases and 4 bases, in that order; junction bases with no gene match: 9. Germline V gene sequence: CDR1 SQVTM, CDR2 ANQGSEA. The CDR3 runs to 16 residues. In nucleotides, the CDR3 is TGCAGCGTTGCTCGACTAGCGGGGACCCCATACAATGAGCAGTTCTTC. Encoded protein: CSVARLAGTPYNEQFF.

The DNA for the CDR3 is TGTGCCAGCAGCCCCGGTAGAGGGAGTCTGTACGAGCAGTACTTC. Its protein is CASSPGRGSLYEQYF. The V call is TRBV11-2, the J call TRBJ2-7, with a weak D call TRBD2 (5 bases). V lost 5 bases to trimming and J lost 4 bases, with 18 bases between them. Germline V gene data show CDR1 as SGHAT and CDR2 as FQNNGV. The CDR3 has 15 amino acids.

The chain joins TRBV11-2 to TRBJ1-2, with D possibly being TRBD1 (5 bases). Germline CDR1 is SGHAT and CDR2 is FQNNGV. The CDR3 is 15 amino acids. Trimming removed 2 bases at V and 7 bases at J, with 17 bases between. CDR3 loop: CASSLLTADRGGYTF. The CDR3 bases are TGTGCCAGCAGCTTACTGACAGCGGACCGGGGTGGCTACACCTTC.

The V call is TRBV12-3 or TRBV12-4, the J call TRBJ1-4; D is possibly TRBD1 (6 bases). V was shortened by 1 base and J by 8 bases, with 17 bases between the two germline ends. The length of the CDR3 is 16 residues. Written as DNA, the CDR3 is TGTGCCAGCAGTTTAGGCGGTACGACAGGCGGCGAAAAACTGTTTTTT. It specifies CASSLGGTTGGEKLFF.

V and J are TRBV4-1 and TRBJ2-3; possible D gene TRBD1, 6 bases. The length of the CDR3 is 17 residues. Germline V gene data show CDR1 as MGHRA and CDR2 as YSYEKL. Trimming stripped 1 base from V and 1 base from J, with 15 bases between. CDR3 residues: CASSQALGGVGTDTQYF. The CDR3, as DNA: TGCGCCAGCAGCCAAGCGCTAGGGGGAGTCGGCACAGATACGCAGTATTTT.

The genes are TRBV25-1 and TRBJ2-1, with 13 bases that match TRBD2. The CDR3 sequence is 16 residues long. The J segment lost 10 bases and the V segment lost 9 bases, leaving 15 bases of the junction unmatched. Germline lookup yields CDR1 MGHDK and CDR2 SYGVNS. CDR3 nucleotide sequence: TGTGCCAGTAGTAACCCGACTAGCGGGAGGAGAGAGGAGCAGTTCTTC. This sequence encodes CASSNPTSGRREEQFF.